The present TCR beta chain was sequenced within a study of beta chain features in type 1 diabetes. All of the isolated RNA was reverse transcribed, so expressed TCRB transcripts were sequenced. Assay used: immunoSEQ multiplex PCR; TCRdb lists only in-frame clones, some missing. The table shows 400,000 to 500,000 clones, with approximately 14% occurring only once. With regard to this clone: Antigen: not known.

This CDR3 has 14 amino acids. Trimming cost V 2 bases and J 6 bases, with 14 bases left between them. CDR1 and CDR2 (germline): MNHEY, SMNVEV (reference sequence). Study-wide findings and caveats: VDJ junctions sequenced from type 1 diabetes patients showed fewer insertions and more deletions.

The TCR sequence derives from a man between 25 and 39 years old in good health. The sequencing input was naive CD4+ T cells from blood. The J gene is TRBJ2-7, the V gene TRBV27; D is uncertain. The CDR3 loop is CASSLTDYWGEQYF. CDR3 coding DNA: TGTGCCAGCAGTTTAACGGATTATTGGGGCGAGCAGTACTTC.